One and the same sample provided the 19 T cell receptor beta chains below, sequenced in a study of blood T cell repertoires in COVID-19. The assay was immunoSEQ multiplex PCR, and TCRdb's table has in-frame clones only and misses some. Among 65,000 to 85,000 clones listed, 79% were seen once. Sequencing input: peripheral blood. Source of these receptors: a woman older than 75 with active or convalescent COVID-19.

V and J are TRBV27 and TRBJ2-7, with D possibly matching TRBD1 (6 bases). The CDR3 contains 13 residues. Trimming cost V 5 bases and J 6 bases, with 14 bases left between them. Germline CDR1 reads MNHEY; CDR2 reads SMNVEV (reference sequence). The CDR3 DNA follows: TGTGCCAGCAGTCGAATACAGGGTCTCGAGCAGTACTTC. Protein product: CASSRIQGLEQYF.

CDR3 loop: CAISEQGVTDTQYF. The DNA for the CDR3 is TGTGCCATCAGTGAACAGGGTGTCACAGATACGCAGTATTTT. The chain carries TRBV10-3 and TRBJ2-3; possibly TRBD1 for D (6 bases). CDR3 size: 14 residues. V gave up 3 bases and J gave up 2 bases, with 9 bases separating them. Germline lookup yields CDR1 ENHRY and CDR2 SYGVKD.

The chain recombines TRBV19 with TRBJ2-7; 10 positions match TRBD1. Germline V lookup: CDR1 LNHDA, CDR2 SQIVND (reference sequence). V trimming: 5 bases; J trimming: 2 bases; junction bases outside the gene matches: 15. The CDR3 length is 18 residues. CDR3 sequence (DNA): TGTGCCAGTAGTGTAAGGGGACAGGGGCCTGTGATACCCTACGAGCAGTACTTC. As protein: CASSVRGQGPVIPYEQYF.

V gene TRBV18 combines with J gene TRBJ2-1; D is perhaps TRBD1 (6 bases). The CDR3 covers 13 residues. The V end lost 4 bases, the J end lost 5 bases, and 9 bases lay between the germline ends. Germline V gene sequence: CDR1 KGHSH, CDR2 LQKENI. The CDR3 DNA reads as TGTGCCAGCTCACTACAGGGTAACAATGAGCAGTTCTTC. Translation gives CASSLQGNNEQFF.

This clone was seen only a few times. This sequence joins TRBV18 and TRBJ1-3; 7 nucleotides line up with TRBD1. Germline V CDR1 and CDR2: KGHSH, LQKENI. J gave up 7 bases and V 6 bases, and 12 bases lay outside the gene matches. The CDR3 sequence is 15 residues long. Here the CDR3 reads CASSEGQARRNTIYF. The CDR3 DNA sequence: TGTGCCAGCTCCGAAGGACAGGCAAGGCGCAACACCATATATTTT. The whole variable domain, remainder taken from reference TRBV18 and TRBJ1-3, is NAGVMQNPRHLVRRRGQEARLRCSPMKGHSHVYWYRQLPEEGLKFMVYLQKENIIDESGMPKERFSAEFPKEGPSILRIQQVVRGDSAAYFCASSEGQARRNTIYFGEGSWLTVV.

The chain has TRBV10-2 and TRBJ2-7; TRBD1 might be the D (6 bases). From germline, CDR1 is WSHSY and CDR2 SAAADI. The CDR3 runs to 17 residues. V lost 2 bases to trimming and J lost 5 bases, with 22 bases between them. CDR3 coding DNA: TGCGCCAGCAGTGAGCGCTATGTCAGGGGCCTCCGCGACGAGCAGTACTTC. Amino acid sequence: CASSERYVRGLRDEQYF.

The chain joins TRBV6-5 to TRBJ2-6; possibly TRBD1 for D (6 bases). The V gene lost 7 bases and the J gene lost 2 bases, with 12 bases spanning the gap. CDR1 is MNHEY, CDR2 SVGAGI, per germline. The CDR3 length is 15 residues. This CDR3 is CASIVWGPGANVLTF. Here the CDR3 DNA reads TGTGCCAGCATCGTGTGGGGGCCTGGGGCCAACGTCCTGACTTTC.

The CDR3 loop reads CASSQAQRAYEQYF. The CDR3 nucleotides read TGCGCCAGCAGCCAAGCTCAGAGGGCCTACGAGCAGTACTTC. This chain connects TRBV4-3 to TRBJ2-7; TRBD2 is a possible D gene (5 bases). V was clipped by 1 base and J by 2 bases, with 9 bases between them. The CDR3 has 14 residues. CDR1 and CDR2 from the germline V gene are LGHNA and YSLEER.

The CDR3 DNA reads TGCAGCGTTGGACAGGGACAGGGGAGAGGCTATGGCTACACCTTC. Protein product: CSVGQGQGRGYGYTF. The gene calls are TRBV29-1 and TRBJ1-2; TRBD1 matches 10 bases. J gave up 4 bases and V 4 bases, and 9 bases lay outside the gene matches. CDR3 length equals 15 residues. Germline loops: CDR1 SQVTM, CDR2 ANQGSEA.

The CDR3 is CASSLQGAFQAQYF. CDR3 DNA: TGTGCCAGCAGTTTACAGGGGGCATTTCAAGCGCAGTACTTC. The chain joins TRBV28 to TRBJ2-7; the match to TRBD1 covers 8 bases. V lost 2 bases to trimming and J lost 9 bases; unmatched junction nucleotides: 9. The CDR3 spans 14 residues. CDR1 and CDR2 (germline): MDHEN, SYDVKM.

The chain is built from TRBV19 and TRBJ1-5, with a possible D match to TRBD1 (6 bases). The CDR3 extends over 13 amino acids. Germline-derived CDR1 and CDR2 are LNHDA and SQIVND (reference sequence). V lost 4 bases, J lost 7 bases, and 11 bases lay in between. Here the CDR3 DNA reads TGTGCCAGTAGTACACTACAGGGCCAGCCCCAGCATTTT. Its protein is CASSTLQGQPQHF.

This clone was picked up a small number of times. V and J are TRBV28 and TRBJ2-5; 7 bases match TRBD1. The CDR3 length is 22 residues. Losses at the gene ends were 6 bases for V and 4 bases for J; bases not matched to a gene: 32. Germline-derived CDR1 and CDR2 are MDHEN and SYDVKM. The DNA of the CDR3 is TGTGCCAGCAGCCTTGGGACAGCTTTTCTGGGGATACCCCGAGTAGCCCGAGAGACCCAGTACTTC. Translating it yields CASSLGTAFLGIPRVARETQYF.

A single count supports this clone. The J gene is TRBJ2-1, the V gene TRBV21-1; TRBD1, as called in the table, went unchecked against the DNA. TRBV21-1 corresponds to a pseudogene. This CDR3 spans 14 amino acids. CDR3 DNA sequence: TGTGCCAGCGACAGGGTAGGGACCTACAATGAGCAGTTCTTC. Translating gives CASDRVGTYNEQFF.

DNA of the CDR3: TGTGCCAGCAGCTTAGAGATAGCGGGCAATGAGCAGTTCTTC. It translates to CASSLEIAGNEQFF. The chain employs TRBV11-3 and TRBJ2-1, with TRBD2 matching over 7 bases. The CDR3 has 14 amino acids. Per germline, CDR1 SGHNT and CDR2 YENEEA. V lost 0 bases to trimming and J lost 6 bases; unmatched junction nucleotides: 2. The complete variable domain, with remaining parts taken from reference TRBV11-3 and TRBJ2-1, reads EAGVVQSPRYKIIEKKQPVAFWCNPISGHNTLYWYLQNLGQGPELLIRYENEEAVDDSQLPKDRFSAERLKGVDSTLKIQPAELGDSAVYLCASSLEIAGNEQFFGPGTRLTVL.

V gene TRBV9 combines with J gene TRBJ1-2; unclear D gene. V was pared by 3 bases and J by 4 bases, with 4 bases between. This CDR3 comprises 11 residues. CDR1 is SGDLS, CDR2 YYNGEE, per germline. CDR3 loop: CASSALYGYTF. DNA of the CDR3: TGTGCCAGCAGCGCCCTCTATGGCTACACCTTC.

This chain connects TRBV28 to TRBJ1-1; D call uncertain. Germline values: CDR1 MDHEN, CDR2 SYDVKM. The CDR3 totals 16 residues. Trimming left V 4 bases short and J 1 base short, with 16 bases between. The CDR3 is CASSSSGAPRNTEAFF. CDR3 nucleotides: TGTGCCAGCAGTTCGTCAGGCGCCCCGAGGAACACTGAAGCTTTCTTT. Full variable domain (missing parts from reference TRBV28 and TRBJ1-1): DVKVTQSSRYLVKRTGEKVFLECVQDMDHENMFWYRQDPGLGLRLIYFSYDVKMKEKGDIPEGYSVSREKKERFSLILESASTNQTSMYLCASSSSGAPRNTEAFFGQGTRLTVV.

The V and J genes are TRBV5-1 and TRBJ1-5, with 10 bases fitting TRBD1. The CDR3 length is 18 residues. CDR1 SGHRS and CDR2 YFSETQ come from the germline V gene. V shed 0 bases, J shed 2 bases, and the junction held 8 bases outside the gene matches. The CDR3 is CASSLARQGAVGNQPQHF. CDR3 nucleotides: TGCGCCAGCAGCTTGGCCAGACAGGGGGCAGTGGGCAATCAGCCCCAGCATTTT.

This chain connects TRBV18 to TRBJ1-5; D possibly corresponds to TRBD1 (6 bases). The CDR3 loop spans 15 amino acids. V dropped 3 bases and J dropped 1 base, with 10 bases sitting between them. CDR1 and CDR2 from the germline V gene are KGHSH and LQKENI. In DNA, the CDR3 is TGTGCCAGCTCACCGGACAGCCAGAGCAATCAGCCCCAGCATTTT. Translated: CASSPDSQSNQPQHF.

This clone was recorded only once. The chain recombines TRBV24-1 with TRBJ2-5, with 8 bases matching TRBD2. CDR3 length: 16 amino acids. After removal of 3 bases from V and 7 bases from J, the junction contained 12 bases not matched to a gene. Germline V gene sequence: CDR1 KGHDR, CDR2 SFDVKD. The CDR3, as DNA: TGTGCCACCAGTGATCCGGGAGGGCCGGATAGGGGGACCCAGTACTTC. Residues: CATSDPGGPDRGTQYF.